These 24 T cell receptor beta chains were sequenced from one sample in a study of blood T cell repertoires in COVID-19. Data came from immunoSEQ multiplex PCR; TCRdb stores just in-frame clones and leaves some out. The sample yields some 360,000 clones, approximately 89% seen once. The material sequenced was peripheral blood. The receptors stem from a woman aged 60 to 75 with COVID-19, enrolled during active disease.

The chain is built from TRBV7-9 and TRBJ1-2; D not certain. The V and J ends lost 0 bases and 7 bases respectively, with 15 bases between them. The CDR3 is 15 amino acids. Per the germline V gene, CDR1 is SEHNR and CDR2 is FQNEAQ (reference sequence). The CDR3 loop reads CASSLAEGGSGGYTF. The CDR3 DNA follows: TGTGCCAGCAGCTTAGCGGAGGGAGGAAGTGGTGGCTACACCTTC.

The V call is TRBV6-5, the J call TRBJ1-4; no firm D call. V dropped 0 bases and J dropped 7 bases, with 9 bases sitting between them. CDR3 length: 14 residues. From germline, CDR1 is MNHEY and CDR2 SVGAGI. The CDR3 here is CASSYSRWSEKLFF. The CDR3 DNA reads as TGTGCCAGCAGTTACTCACGGTGGAGTGAAAAACTGTTTTTT.

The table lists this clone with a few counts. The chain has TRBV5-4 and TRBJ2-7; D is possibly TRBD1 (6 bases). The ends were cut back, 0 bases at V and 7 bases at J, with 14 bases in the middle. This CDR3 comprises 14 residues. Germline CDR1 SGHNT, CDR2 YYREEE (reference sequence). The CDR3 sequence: CASSLGIQGWEQYF. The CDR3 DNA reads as TGTGCCAGCAGCTTGGGAATTCAGGGGTGGGAGCAGTACTTC.

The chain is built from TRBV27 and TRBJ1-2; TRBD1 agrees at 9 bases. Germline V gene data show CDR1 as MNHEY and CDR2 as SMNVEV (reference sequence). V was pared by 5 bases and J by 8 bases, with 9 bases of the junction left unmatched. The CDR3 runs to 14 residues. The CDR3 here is CASSIGQGLMGYTF. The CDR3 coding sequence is TGTGCCAGCAGTATAGGACAGGGGCTTATGGGCTACACCTTC.

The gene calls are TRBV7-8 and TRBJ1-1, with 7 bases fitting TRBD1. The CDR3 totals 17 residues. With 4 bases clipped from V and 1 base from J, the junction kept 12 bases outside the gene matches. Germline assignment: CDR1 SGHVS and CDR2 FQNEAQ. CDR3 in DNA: TGTGCCAGCAGCTCAACTACTTGGGACAGACAGAACACTGAAGCTTTCTTT. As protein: CASSSTTWDRQNTEAFF.

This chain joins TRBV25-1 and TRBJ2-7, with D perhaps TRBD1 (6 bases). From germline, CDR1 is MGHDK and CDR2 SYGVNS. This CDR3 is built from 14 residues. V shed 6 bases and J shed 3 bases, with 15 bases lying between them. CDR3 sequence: CASRGQGRYYEQYF. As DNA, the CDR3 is TGTGCCAGCAGGGGGCAGGGGCGGTACTACGAGCAGTACTTC.

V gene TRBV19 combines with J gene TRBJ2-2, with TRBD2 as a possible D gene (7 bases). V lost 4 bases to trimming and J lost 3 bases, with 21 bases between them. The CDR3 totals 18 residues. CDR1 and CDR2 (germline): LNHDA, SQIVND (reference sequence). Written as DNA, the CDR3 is TGTGCCAGTAGTACTCGGGGGAGGGGGAATAAGTACACCGGGGAGCTGTTTTTT. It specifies CASSTRGRGNKYTGELFF.

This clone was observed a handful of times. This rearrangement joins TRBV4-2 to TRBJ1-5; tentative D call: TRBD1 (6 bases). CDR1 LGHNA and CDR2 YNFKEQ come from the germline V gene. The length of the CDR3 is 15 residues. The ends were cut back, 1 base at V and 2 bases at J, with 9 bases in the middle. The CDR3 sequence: CASSQVSGGNQPQHF. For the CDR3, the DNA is TGTGCCAGCAGCCAAGTTTCAGGGGGCAATCAGCCCCAGCATTTT.

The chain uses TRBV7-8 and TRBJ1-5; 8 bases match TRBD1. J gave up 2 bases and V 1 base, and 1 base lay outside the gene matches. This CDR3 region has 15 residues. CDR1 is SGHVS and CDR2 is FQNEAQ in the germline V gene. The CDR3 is CASSLVDRGNQPQHF. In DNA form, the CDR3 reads TGTGCCAGCAGCTTAGTGGACAGGGGCAATCAGCCCCAGCATTTT.

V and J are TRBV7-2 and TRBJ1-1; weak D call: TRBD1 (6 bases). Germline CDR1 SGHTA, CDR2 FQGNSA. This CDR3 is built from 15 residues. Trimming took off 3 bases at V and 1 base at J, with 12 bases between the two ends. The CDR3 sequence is CASSFQGSGNTEAFF. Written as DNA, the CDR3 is TGTGCCAGCAGCTTCCAGGGGTCGGGGAACACTGAAGCTTTCTTT.

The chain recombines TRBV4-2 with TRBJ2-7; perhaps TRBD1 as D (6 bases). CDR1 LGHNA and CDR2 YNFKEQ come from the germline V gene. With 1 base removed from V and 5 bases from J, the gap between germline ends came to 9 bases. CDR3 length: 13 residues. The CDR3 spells CASSQGSGDEQYF. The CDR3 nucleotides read TGTGCCAGCAGCCAAGGGTCAGGGGACGAGCAGTACTTC.

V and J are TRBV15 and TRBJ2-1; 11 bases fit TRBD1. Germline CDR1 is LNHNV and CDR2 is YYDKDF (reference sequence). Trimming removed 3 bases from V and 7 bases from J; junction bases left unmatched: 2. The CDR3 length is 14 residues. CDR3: CATSRDRGPNEQFF. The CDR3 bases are TGTGCCACCAGCAGGGACAGGGGGCCAAATGAGCAGTTCTTC. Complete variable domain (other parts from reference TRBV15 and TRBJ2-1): DAMVIQNPRYQVTQFGKPVTLSCSQTLNHNVMYWYQQKSSQAPKLLFHYYDKDFNNEADTPDNFQSRRPNTSFCFLDIRSPGLGDTAMYLCATSRDRGPNEQFFGPGTRLTVL.

Here the CDR3 reads CASSLQGGSTNEKLFF. Here the CDR3 DNA reads TGTGCCAGCAGCTTACAGGGCGGATCAACTAATGAAAAACTGTTTTTT. The rearrangement joins TRBV7-8 to TRBJ1-4, with D maybe TRBD1 (5 bases). The V gene lost 2 bases and the J gene lost 0 bases, with 10 bases spanning the gap. The CDR3 is made up of 16 amino acids. Germline assignment: CDR1 SGHVS and CDR2 FQNEAQ.

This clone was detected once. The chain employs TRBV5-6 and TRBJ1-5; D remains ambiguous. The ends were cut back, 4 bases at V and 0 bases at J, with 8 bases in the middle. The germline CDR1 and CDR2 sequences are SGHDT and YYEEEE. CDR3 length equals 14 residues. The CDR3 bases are TGTGCCAGCAGCAGCGTTTATAGCAATCAGCCCCAGCATTTT. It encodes CASSSVYSNQPQHF.

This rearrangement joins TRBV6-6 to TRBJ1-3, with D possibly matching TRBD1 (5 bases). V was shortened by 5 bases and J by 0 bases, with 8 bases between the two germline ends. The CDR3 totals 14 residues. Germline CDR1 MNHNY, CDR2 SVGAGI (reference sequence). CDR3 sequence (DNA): TGTGCCAGCAGTAAACAGGACTCTGGAAACACCATATATTTT. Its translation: CASSKQDSGNTIYF.

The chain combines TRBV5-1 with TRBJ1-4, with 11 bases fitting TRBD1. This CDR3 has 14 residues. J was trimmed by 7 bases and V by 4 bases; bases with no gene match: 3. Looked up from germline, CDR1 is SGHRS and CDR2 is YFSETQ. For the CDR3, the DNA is TGCGCCAGCAGCAGGGGGACAGGGGGTGAAAAACTGTTTTTT. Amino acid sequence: CASSRGTGGEKLFF.

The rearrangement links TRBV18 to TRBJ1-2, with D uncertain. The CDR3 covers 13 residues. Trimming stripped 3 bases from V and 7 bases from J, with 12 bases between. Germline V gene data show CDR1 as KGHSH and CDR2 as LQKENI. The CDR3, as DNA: TGTGCCAGCTCACCGCAGGAGGCGGGTGGCTACACCTTC. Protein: CASSPQEAGGYTF.

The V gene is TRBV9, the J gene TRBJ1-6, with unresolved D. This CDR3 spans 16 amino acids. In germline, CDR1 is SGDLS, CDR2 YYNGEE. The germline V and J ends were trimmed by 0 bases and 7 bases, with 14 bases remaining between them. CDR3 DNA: TGTGCCAGCAGCGTAGACGTTAGACATGGAAATTCACCCCTCCACTTT. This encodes CASSVDVRHGNSPLHF.

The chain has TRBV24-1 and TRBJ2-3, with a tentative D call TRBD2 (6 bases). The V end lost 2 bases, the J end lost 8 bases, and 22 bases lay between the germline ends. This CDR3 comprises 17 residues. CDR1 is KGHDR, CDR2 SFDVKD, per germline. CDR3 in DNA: TGTGCCACCAGTGATTCCAAACCGGGACTGAGCACGGGTACGCAGTATTTT. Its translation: CATSDSKPGLSTGTQYF.

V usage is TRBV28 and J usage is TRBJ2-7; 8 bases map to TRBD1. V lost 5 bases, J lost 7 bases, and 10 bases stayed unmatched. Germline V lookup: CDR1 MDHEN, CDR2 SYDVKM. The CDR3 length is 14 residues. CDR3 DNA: TGTGCCAGCAGTCACCAGGACAGGGCGTGGGAGCAGTACTTC. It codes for CASSHQDRAWEQYF.

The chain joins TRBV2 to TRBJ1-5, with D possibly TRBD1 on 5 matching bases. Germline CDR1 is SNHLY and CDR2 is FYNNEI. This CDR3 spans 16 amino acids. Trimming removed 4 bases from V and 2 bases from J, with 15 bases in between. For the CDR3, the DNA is TGTGCCAGCAGTGGTCTTGATGGCAGGGGCAATCAGCCCCAGCATTTT. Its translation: CASSGLDGRGNQPQHF.

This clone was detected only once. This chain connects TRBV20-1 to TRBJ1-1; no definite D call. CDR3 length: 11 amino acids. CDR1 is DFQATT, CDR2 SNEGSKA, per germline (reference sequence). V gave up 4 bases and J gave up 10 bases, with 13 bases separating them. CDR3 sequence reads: CSAIGPRGAFF. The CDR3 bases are TGCAGTGCTATTGGGCCTCGGGGAGCTTTCTTT.

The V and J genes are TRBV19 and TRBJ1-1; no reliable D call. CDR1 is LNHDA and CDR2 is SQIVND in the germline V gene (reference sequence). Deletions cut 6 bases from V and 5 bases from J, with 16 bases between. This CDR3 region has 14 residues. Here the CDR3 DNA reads TGTGCCAGTAGCCGAGCCCCAGCGAGTACTGAAGCTTTCTTT. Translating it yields CASSRAPASTEAFF.

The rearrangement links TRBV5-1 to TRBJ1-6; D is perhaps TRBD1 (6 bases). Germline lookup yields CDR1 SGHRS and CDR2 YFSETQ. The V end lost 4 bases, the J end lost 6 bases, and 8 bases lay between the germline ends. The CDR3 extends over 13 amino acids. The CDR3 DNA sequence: TGCGCCAGCAGCCAGGGGATTAATTCACCCCTCCACTTT. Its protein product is CASSQGINSPLHF.